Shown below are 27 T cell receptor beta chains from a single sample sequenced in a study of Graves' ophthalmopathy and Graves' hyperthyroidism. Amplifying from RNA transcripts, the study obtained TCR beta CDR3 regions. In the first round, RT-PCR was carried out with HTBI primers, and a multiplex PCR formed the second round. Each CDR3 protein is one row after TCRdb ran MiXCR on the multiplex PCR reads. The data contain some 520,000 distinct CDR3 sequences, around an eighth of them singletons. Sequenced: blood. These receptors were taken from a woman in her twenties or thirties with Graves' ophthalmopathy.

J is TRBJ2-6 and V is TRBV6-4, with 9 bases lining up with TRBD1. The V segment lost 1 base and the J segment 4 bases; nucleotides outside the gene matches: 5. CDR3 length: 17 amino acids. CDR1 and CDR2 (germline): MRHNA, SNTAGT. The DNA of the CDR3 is TGTGCCAGCAGTGACTGGGACAGGGACTCCGGGGCCAACGTCCTGACTTTC. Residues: CASSDWDRDSGANVLTF.

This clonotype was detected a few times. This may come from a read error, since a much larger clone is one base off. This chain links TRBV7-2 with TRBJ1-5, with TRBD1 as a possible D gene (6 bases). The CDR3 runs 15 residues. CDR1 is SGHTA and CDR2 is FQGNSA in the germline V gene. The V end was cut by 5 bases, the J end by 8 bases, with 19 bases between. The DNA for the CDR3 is TGTGCCAGCAGCCTCCTGGGACATGGGTATGAGCCCCAGCATTTT. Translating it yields CASSLLGHGYEPQHF. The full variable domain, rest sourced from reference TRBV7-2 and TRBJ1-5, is GAGVSQSPSNKVTEKGKDVELRCDPISGHTALYWYRQSLGQGLEFLIYFQGNSAPDKSGLPSDRFSAERTGGSVSTLTIQRTQQEDSAVYLCASSLLGHGYEPQHFGDGTRLSIL.

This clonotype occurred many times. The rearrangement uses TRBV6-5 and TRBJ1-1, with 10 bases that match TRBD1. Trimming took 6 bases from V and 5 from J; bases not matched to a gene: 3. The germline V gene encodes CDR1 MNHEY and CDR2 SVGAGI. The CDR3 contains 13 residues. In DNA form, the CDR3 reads TGTGCCAGCAGGAGACAGGGGGCGACTGAAGCTTTCTTT. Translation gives CASRRQGATEAFF.

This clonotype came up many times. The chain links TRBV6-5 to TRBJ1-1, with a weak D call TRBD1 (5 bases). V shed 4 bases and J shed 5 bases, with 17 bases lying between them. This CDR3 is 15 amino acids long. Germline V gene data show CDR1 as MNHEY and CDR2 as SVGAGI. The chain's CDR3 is CASSSRGIGGTEAFF. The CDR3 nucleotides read TGTGCCAGCAGTTCACGGGGGATCGGAGGGACTGAAGCTTTCTTT.

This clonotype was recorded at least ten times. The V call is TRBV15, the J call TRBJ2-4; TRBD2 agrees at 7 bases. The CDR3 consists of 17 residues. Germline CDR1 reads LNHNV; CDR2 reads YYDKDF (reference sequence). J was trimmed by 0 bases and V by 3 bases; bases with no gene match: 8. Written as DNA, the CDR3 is TGTGCCACCAGCAGCCTCGGACTAGGGCTAGCCAAAAACATTCAGTACTTC. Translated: CATSSLGLGLAKNIQYF.

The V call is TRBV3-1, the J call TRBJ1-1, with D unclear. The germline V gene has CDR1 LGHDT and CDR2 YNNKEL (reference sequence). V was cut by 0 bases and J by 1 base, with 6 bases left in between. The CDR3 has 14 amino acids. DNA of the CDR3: TGTGCCAGCAGCCAAGACCCAGGGAACACTGAAGCTTTCTTT. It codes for CASSQDPGNTEAFF.

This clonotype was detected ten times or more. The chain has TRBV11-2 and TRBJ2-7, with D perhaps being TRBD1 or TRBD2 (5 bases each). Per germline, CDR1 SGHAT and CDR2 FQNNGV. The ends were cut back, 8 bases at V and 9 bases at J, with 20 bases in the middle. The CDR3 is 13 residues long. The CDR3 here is CASGDAKSFGQYF. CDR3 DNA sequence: TGTGCCAGCGGGGACGCCAAATCCTTCGGGCAGTACTTC.

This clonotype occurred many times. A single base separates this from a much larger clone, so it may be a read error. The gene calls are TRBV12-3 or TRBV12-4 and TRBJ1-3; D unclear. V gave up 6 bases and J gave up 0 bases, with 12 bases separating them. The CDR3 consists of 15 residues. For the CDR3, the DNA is TGTGCCAGCAGCCCCTCCCGGAACTCTGGAAACACCATATATTTT. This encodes CASSPSRNSGNTIYF.

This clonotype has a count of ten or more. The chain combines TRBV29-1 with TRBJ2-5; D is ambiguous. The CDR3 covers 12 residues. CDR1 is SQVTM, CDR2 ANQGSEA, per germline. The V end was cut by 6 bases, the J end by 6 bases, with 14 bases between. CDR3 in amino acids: CSVLQGIKTQYF. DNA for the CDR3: TGCAGCGTCCTACAAGGTATTAAGACCCAGTACTTC.

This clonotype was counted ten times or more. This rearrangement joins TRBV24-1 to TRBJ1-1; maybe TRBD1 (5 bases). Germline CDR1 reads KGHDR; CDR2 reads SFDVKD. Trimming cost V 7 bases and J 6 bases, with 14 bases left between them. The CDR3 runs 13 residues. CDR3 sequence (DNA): TGTGCCACCAGGATGGGAGGGGCGGCTGAAGCTTTCTTT. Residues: CATRMGGAAEAFF.

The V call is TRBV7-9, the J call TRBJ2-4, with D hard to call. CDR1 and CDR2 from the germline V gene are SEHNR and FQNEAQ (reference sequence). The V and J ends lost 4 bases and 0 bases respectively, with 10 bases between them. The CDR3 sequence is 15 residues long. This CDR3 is CASSSPSLAKNIQYF. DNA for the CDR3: TGTGCCAGCAGCTCCCCTTCCCTAGCCAAAAACATTCAGTACTTC.

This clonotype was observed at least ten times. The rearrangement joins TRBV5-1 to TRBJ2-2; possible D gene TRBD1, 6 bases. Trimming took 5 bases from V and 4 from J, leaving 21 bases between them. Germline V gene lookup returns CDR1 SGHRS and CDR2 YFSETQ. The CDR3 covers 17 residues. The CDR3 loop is CASSPLQGTYGTGELFF. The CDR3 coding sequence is TGCGCCAGCAGTCCGTTACAGGGAACGTACGGCACCGGGGAGCTGTTTTTT.

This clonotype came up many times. DNA for the CDR3: TGTGCCATCAGGGATGGACAGGAAGGGAATCAGCCCCAGCATTTT. Translation gives CAIRDGQEGNQPQHF. The J gene is TRBJ1-5, the V gene TRBV10-3; 7 bases line up with TRBD1. The CDR3 runs 15 residues. CDR1 and CDR2 from the germline V gene are ENHRY and SYGVKD. V shed 6 bases and J 4 bases; nucleotides not matched to a gene: 9.

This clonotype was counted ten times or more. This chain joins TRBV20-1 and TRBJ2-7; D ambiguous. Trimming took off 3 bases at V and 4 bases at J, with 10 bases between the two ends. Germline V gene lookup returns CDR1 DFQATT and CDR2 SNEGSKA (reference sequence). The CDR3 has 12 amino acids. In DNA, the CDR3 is TGCAGTGCTAGGAGCGCTGGGTACGAGCAGTACTTC. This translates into CSARSAGYEQYF.

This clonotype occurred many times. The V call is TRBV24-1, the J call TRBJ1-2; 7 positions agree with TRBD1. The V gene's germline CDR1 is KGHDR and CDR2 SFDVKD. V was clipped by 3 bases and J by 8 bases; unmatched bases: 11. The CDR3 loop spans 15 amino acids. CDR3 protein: CATSDTDRVLSGYTF. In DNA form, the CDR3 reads TGTGCCACCAGTGATACCGACAGGGTGTTGAGCGGCTACACCTTC.

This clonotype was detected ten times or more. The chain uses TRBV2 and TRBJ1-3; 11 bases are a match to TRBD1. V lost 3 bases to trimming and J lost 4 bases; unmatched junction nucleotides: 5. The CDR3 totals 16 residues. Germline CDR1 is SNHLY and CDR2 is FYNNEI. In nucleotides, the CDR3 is TGTGCCAGCAGTGACCCGGGGACAGGGGGAGGAAACACCATATATTTT. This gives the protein CASSDPGTGGGNTIYF. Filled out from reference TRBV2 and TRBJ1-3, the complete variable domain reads EPEVTQTPSHQVTQMGQEVILRCVPISNHLYFYWYRQILGQKVEFLVSFYNNEISEKSEIFDDQFSVERPDGSNFTLKIRSTKLEDSAMYFCASSDPGTGGGNTIYFGEGSWLTVV.

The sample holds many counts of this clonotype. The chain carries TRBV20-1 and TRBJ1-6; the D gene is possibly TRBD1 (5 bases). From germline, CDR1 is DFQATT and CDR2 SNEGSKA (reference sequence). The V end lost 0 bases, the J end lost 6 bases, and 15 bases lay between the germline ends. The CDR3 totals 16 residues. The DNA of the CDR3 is TGCAGTGCTAGAGACAGCGGGACGGCGATTAATTCACCCCTCCACTTT. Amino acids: CSARDSGTAINSPLHF.

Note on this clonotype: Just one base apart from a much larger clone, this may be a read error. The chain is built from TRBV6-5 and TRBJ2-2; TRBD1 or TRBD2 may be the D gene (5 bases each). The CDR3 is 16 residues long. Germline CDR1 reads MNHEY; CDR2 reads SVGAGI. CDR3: CASSLTRVIGTEELFF. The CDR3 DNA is TGTGCCAGCAGTTTAACACGGGTCATAGGGACCGAGGAGCTGTTTTTT.

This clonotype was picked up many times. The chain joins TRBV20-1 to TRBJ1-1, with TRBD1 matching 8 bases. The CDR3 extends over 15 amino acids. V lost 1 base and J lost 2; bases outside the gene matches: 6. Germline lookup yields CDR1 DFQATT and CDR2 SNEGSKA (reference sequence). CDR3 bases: TGCAGTGCTAGAGTTTGGGACAGGCCCAACACTGAAGCTTTCTTT. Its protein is CSARVWDRPNTEAFF.

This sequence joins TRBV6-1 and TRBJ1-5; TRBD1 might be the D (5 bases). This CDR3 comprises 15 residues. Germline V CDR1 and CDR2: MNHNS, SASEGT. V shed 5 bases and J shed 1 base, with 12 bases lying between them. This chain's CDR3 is CASSRRGSSNQPQHF. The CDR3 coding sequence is TGTGCCAGCAGTCGTCGGGGCTCCAGCAATCAGCCCCAGCATTTT.

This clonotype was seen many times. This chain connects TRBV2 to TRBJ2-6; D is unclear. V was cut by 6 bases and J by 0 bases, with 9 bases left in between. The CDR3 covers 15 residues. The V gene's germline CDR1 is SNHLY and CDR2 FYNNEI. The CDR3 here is CASSLPHSGANVLTF. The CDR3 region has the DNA TGTGCCAGCAGCCTCCCCCACTCTGGGGCCAACGTCCTGACTTTC.

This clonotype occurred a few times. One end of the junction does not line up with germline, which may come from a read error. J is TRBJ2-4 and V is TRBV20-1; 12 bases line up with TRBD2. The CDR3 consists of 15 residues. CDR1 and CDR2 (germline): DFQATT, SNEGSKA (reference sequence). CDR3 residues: CSAQRLAGVKNIKYF. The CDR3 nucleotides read TGCAGTGCTCAACGACTAGCGGGAGTGAAAAACATTAAGTACTTC.

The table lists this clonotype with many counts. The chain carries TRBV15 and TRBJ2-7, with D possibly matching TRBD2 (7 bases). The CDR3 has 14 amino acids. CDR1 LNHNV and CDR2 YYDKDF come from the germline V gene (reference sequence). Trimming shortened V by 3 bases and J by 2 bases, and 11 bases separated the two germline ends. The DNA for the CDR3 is TGTGCCACCAGCAGTGAGGGGGGGCCCTACGAGCAGTACTTC. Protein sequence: CATSSEGGPYEQYF.

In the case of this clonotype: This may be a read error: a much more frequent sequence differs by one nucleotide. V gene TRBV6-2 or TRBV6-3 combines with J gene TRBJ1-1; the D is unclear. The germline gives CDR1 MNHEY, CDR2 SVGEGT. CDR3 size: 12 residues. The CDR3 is CASKDPSTEACF. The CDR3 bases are TGTGCCAGCAAAGACCCCAGTACTGAAGCTTGCTTT.

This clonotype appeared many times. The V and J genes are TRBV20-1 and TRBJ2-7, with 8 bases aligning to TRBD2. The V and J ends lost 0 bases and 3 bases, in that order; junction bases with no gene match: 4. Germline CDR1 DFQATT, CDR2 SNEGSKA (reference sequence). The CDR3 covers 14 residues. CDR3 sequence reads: CSAREAGDYYEQYF. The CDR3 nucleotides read TGCAGTGCTAGAGAAGCGGGGGATTACTACGAGCAGTACTTC.

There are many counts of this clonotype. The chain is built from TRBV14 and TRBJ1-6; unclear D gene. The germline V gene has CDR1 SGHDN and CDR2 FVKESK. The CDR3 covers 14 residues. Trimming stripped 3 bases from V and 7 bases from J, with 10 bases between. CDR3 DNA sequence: TGTGCCAGCAGCCAGACACGAACGAATTCACCCCTCCACTTT. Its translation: CASSQTRTNSPLHF.

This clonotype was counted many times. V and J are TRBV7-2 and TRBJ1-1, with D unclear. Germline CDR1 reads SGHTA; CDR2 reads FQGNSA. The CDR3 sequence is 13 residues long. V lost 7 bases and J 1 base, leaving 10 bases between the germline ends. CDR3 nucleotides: TGTGCCAGCACTCTGTGGCAGAACACTGAAGCTTTCTTT. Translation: CASTLWQNTEAFF.